Sequencing of this TCR beta chain was carried out in a study of T cells in Graves' hyperthyroidism and ophthalmopathy. At the level of the study: Before treatment of any kind, peripheral blood was taken at initial diagnosis.

From RNA transcripts, TCR beta CDR3 regions were amplified. HTBI primers were the set used in a first-round RT-PCR of the TCR CDR3. TCRdb independently ran MiXCR on the multiplex PCR reads; one entry per CDR3 protein. Of roughly 420,000 distinct CDR3 sequences listed, roughly 13% are singletons. This clonotype was observed at least ten times. Stability of Graves' hyperthyroidism was defined as absent ophthalmopathy progression within 18 months. The hyperthyroidism patients had all been newly diagnosed, and their disease duration was under 2 months. Their ages ranged from 18 to 65 years. The study excluded patients with uncontrolled infection, other autoimmune disease, pregnancy or lactation. The specimen was blood. The clonotype comes from a woman aged 18 to 35 with Graves' hyperthyroidism.

CDR3 amino acids: CASSLAQVRRANYGYTF. As DNA, the CDR3 is TGTGCCAGCAGCTTGGCCCAAGTGAGAAGAGCTAACTATGGCTACACCTTC. The rearrangement links TRBV5-6 to TRBJ1-2; D unclear. The germline V gene encodes CDR1 SGHDT and CDR2 YYEEEE. This CDR3 spans 17 amino acids. Trimming stripped 0 bases from V and 0 bases from J, with 15 bases between.